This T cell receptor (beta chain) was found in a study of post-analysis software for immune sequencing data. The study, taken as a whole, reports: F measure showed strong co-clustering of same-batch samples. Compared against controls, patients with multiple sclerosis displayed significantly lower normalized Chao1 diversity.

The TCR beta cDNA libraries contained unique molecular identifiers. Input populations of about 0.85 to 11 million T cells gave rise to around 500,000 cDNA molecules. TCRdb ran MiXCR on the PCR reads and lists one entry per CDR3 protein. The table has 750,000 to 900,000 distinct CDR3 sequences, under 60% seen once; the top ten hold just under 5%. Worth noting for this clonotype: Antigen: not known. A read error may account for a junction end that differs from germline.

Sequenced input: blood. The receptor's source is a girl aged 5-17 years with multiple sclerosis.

CDR3 region: CAGSPSAEQYF. The CDR3 DNA reads TGTGCCGGCAGTCCTAGCGCCGAGCAGTACTTC. V usage is TRBV12-3 or TRBV12-4 and J usage is TRBJ2-5, with TRBD2 as a possible D gene (6 bases). Gene TRBJ2-7 matches the end of the DNA better, so the J call may be wrong. The length of the CDR3 is 11 residues.